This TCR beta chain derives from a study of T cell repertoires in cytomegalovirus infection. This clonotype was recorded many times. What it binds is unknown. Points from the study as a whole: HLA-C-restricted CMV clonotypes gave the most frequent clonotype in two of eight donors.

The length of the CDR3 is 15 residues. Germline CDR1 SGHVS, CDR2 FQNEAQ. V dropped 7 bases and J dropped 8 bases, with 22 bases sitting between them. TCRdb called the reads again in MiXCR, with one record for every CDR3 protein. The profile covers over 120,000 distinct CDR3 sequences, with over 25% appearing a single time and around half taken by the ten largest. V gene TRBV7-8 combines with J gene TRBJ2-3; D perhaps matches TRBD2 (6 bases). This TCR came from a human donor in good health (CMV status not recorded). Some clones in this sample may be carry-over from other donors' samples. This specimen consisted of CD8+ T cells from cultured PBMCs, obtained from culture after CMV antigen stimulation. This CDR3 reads CASTWGVAAELTQYF. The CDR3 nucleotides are TGTGCCAGCACCTGGGGGGTAGCGGCCGAACTTACGCAGTATTTT.